The entry below gives a single T cell receptor beta chain sequence along with its context. The sample belongs to a study of T cell clones after liver transplantation. Turning to the study itself: Tolerance: complete withdrawal held at least one year, liver enzymes staying within twice normal. Samples came pre-transplant, pre-randomization before withdrawal, and post-randomization after withdrawal ended.

Libraries were prepared by immunoSEQ multiplex PCR; TCRdb keeps only in-frame clonotypes and omits some of them. Seen here are under 130,000 clones, approximately 79% observed once, and the top ten hold 2.5% to 3%. The CDR3 loop spans 14 amino acids. V dropped 2 bases and J dropped 4 bases, with 9 bases sitting between them. Germline V gives CDR1 MNHNS, CDR2 SASEGT. The V gene is TRBV6-1, the J gene TRBJ2-1; no reliable D call. This receptor was obtained from a human patient who received a liver transplant. The graft donor may have contributed some T cells. Sequencing used CD4+ T cells from blood, obtained approximately 50 months after liver transplant. Written as DNA, the CDR3 is TGTGCCAGCAGTGAAATGTACACTTACAATGAGCAGTTCTTC. It is translated as CASSEMYTYNEQFF.